A single sample is the source of the 14 T cell receptor beta chains below, sequenced in a study of shared clonotypes between healthy human individuals. Naive CD8 populations comprised CD45RO-negative cells positively selected for CCR7, excluding terminally differentiated effector memory CD45RA+ cells. Only in-frame clones appear in the TCRdb table, and some are missing; sequencing was by immunoSEQ multiplex PCR. The data show approximately 1.9 million clones, with roughly 93% seen just once and about 1.6% held by the top ten. Sequenced sample: naive CD8+ T cells from PBMCs. The source of these receptors is a man younger than 35 in good health. Some clones in this sample may be carry-over from other donors' samples.

The V gene is TRBV4-1, the J gene TRBJ2-7; TRBD1 agrees at 10 bases. The CDR3 covers 15 residues. The V segment lost 5 bases and the J segment 1 base; nucleotides outside the gene matches: 5. CDR1 and CDR2 (germline): MGHRA, YSYEKL. CDR3 protein: CASSWGQGTSYEQYF. CDR3 DNA sequence: TGCGCCAGCAGCTGGGGACAGGGGACATCCTACGAGCAGTACTTC.

The chain is built from TRBV7-9 and TRBJ2-5, with D uncertain. Between the trimmed V and J ends, which lost 4 bases and 5 bases, there was a span of 14 bases. The germline V gene encodes CDR1 SEHNR and CDR2 FQNEAQ (reference sequence). The CDR3 spans 14 residues. CDR3 nucleotides: TGTGCCAGCAGCTCACGATCGGGTCCCGAGACCCAGTACTTC. It codes for CASSSRSGPETQYF.

J is TRBJ2-1 and V is TRBV28; D uncertain. Germline CDR1 and CDR2: MDHEN and SYDVKM. The CDR3 runs 12 residues. Trimming removed 5 bases at V and 8 bases at J, with 10 bases between. In DNA form, the CDR3 reads TGTGCCAGCAGTCCCCCCCGGGATGAGCAGTTCTTC. Its protein product is CASSPPRDEQFF.

The V gene is TRBV7-8, the J gene TRBJ1-2; 7 bases map to TRBD1. CDR3 size: 15 residues. The V gene's germline CDR1 is SGHVS and CDR2 FQNEAQ. The ends lost 6 bases at V and 0 bases at J; junction bases unmatched: 7. The chain's CDR3 is CASSPTTGANYGYTF. The CDR3 DNA reads TGTGCCAGCAGTCCAACCACAGGGGCTAACTATGGCTACACCTTC.

The chain carries TRBV4-1 and TRBJ1-2, with 9 bases identical to TRBD1. The J segment lost 4 bases and the V segment lost 3 bases, leaving 6 bases of the junction unmatched. The CDR3 runs to 15 residues. CDR1 MGHRA and CDR2 YSYEKL come from the germline V gene. CDR3 loop: CASSHRDRVIYGYTF. CDR3 bases: TGCGCCAGCAGCCATAGGGACAGGGTAATCTATGGCTACACCTTC.

The chain uses TRBV7-9 and TRBJ2-7; 8 bases fit TRBD1. Losses at the gene ends were 5 bases for V and 7 bases for J; bases not matched to a gene: 4. CDR3 length: 12 amino acids. Germline CDR1 and CDR2: SEHNR and FQNEAQ (reference sequence). The DNA of the CDR3 is TGTGCCAGCAGCGAAACAGGGGGAGAGCAGTACTTC. Protein sequence: CASSETGGEQYF.

J is TRBJ1-6 and V is TRBV11-2; D might be TRBD1 (5 bases). The V gene's germline CDR1 is SGHAT and CDR2 FQNNGV. The CDR3 length is 14 residues. The V gene lost 1 base and the J gene lost 7 bases, with 8 bases spanning the gap. The CDR3 bases are TGTGCCAGCAGCTTAGTAGGACAAAATTCACCCCTCCACTTT. This encodes CASSLVGQNSPLHF.

The V gene is TRBV13, the J gene TRBJ2-2; TRBD2 matches 8 bases. The CDR3 has 14 residues. J gave up 8 bases and V 4 bases, and 6 bases lay outside the gene matches. Germline V gives CDR1 PRHDT, CDR2 FYEKMQ (reference sequence). The CDR3 coding sequence is TGTGCCAGCAGCTCCGGGACTAGTCGTGGGGAGCTGTTTTTT. This encodes CASSSGTSRGELFF.

Comment on this clone: Other DNA sequences in this sample translate to the same CDR3. The chain employs TRBV27 and TRBJ2-7; D is perhaps TRBD2 (6 bases). With 2 bases removed from V and 0 bases from J, the gap between germline ends came to 11 bases. The length of the CDR3 is 15 residues. The germline V gene has CDR1 MNHEY and CDR2 SMNVEV (reference sequence). The CDR3 here is CASSLRGTSSYEQYF. DNA of the CDR3: TGTGCCAGCAGTTTACGAGGGACTTCCTCCTACGAGCAGTACTTC.

J is TRBJ2-7 and V is TRBV15, with D uncertain. V lost 0 bases to trimming and J lost 5 bases, with 11 bases between them. Germline V gene sequence: CDR1 LNHNV, CDR2 YYDKDF (reference sequence). This CDR3 comprises 14 residues. The CDR3 DNA sequence: TGTGCCACCAGCAGAGATAGGAAGGTCCACGAGCAGTACTTC. It specifies CATSRDRKVHEQYF.

This chain links TRBV6-1 with TRBJ1-1; D gene uncertain. Trimming stripped 6 bases from V and 11 bases from J, with 13 bases between. The CDR3 extends over 11 amino acids. Germline lookup yields CDR1 MNHNS and CDR2 SASEGT. The CDR3 DNA follows: TGTGCCAGCAGACCAATTAATCTGGCTTTCTTT. Translated, it gives CASRPINLAFF.

This clone was recorded once. The chain uses TRBV27 and TRBJ2-1; no clear D gene. Trimming left V 6 bases short and J 4 bases short, with 10 bases between. The length of the CDR3 is 13 residues. Germline V lookup: CDR1 MNHEY, CDR2 SMNVEV (reference sequence). CDR3 sequence reads: CASRAPAYNEQFF. CDR3 nucleotides: TGTGCCAGCAGGGCTCCGGCGTACAATGAGCAGTTCTTC.

This clone was picked up a small number of times. Other DNA sequences within the sample encode an identical CDR3. J is TRBJ2-1 and V is TRBV27; D remains unclear. Germline V gives CDR1 MNHEY, CDR2 SMNVEV (reference sequence). The CDR3 covers 12 residues. V gave up 6 bases and J gave up 3 bases, with 6 bases separating them. CDR3 sequence (DNA): TGTGCCAGCAGCCCGGACTACAATGAGCAGTTCTTC. Its protein product is CASSPDYNEQFF.

The J gene is TRBJ2-2, the V gene TRBV27, with TRBD1 identical over 8 bases. The CDR3 length is 14 residues. The trim removed 6 bases at V and 6 bases at J, leaving 6 bases unmatched. Per germline, CDR1 MNHEY and CDR2 SMNVEV (reference sequence). This CDR3 is CASSPGQVAGELFF. DNA of the CDR3: TGTGCCAGCAGCCCGGGACAGGTGGCCGGGGAGCTGTTTTTT.